The clone carrying this T cell receptor beta chain has only one observation. Its antigen is still unknown. The CDR3 is made up of 12 amino acids. Germline assignment: CDR1 SGHNT and CDR2 YENEEA. Trimming left V 5 bases short and J 5 bases short, with 9 bases between. The record originates from a study of shared clonotypes between healthy human individuals. The overall study: Each donor had three CD4 naive, three CD4 memory, two CD8 naive and one CD8 memory plate. General observations from the study: Naive subsets tended to show greater estimated richness than memory subsets.

The assay was immunoSEQ multiplex PCR, and TCRdb's table has in-frame clones only and misses some. There are around 1,000,000 clones in the sample; approximately 77% occur only once, and roughly 0.83% lies in the top ten. The origin of this receptor is a man younger than 35 in good health. Some clones in this sample may be carry-over from other donors' samples. The specimen sequenced was memory CD4+ T cells from PBMCs. Subset noted: CD45RA-negative fraction. The V gene is TRBV11-3, the J gene TRBJ1-1; D ambiguous. The CDR3 DNA is TGTGCCAGCAGCCGAGGAGGGACTGAAGCTTTCTTT. Encoded protein: CASSRGGTEAFF.